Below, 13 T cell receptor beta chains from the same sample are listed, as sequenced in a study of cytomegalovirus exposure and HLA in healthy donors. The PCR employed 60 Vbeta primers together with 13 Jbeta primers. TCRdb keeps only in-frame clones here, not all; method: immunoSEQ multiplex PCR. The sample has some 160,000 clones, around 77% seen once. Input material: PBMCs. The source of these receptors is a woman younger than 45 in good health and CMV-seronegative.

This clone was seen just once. CDR3 coding DNA: TGTGCCAGTAGCATACGTAGCGGGCGTGAGCAGTTCTTC. This sequence encodes CASSIRSGREQFF. The chain has TRBV19 and TRBJ2-1, with 7 bases lining up with TRBD2. Germline assignment: CDR1 LNHDA and CDR2 SQIVND (reference sequence). J gave up 9 bases and V 6 bases, and 8 bases lay outside the gene matches. This CDR3 contains 13 residues.

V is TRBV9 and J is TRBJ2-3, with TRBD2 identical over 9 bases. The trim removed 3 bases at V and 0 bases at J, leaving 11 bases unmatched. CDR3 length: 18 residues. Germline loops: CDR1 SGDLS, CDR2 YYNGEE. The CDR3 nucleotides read TGTGCCAGCAGCGCCCCCATTCGACTAGCGGAAAGCACAGATACGCAGTATTTT. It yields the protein CASSAPIRLAESTDTQYF.

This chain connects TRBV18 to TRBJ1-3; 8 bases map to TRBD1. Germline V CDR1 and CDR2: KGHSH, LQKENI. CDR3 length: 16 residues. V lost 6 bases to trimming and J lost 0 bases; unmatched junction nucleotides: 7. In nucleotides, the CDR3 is TGTGCCAGCTCGCCGGACAGGGCCCACTCTGGAAACACCATATATTTT. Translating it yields CASSPDRAHSGNTIYF.

The CDR3 loop reads CASSKTLGGDSGQETQYF. DNA for the CDR3: TGTGCCAGCAGCAAAACGCTGGGCGGGGATTCGGGTCAAGAGACCCAGTACTTC. The chain is built from TRBV21-1 and TRBJ2-5; the D call of TRBD2 is as the table states it, not checked on the DNA. TRBV21-1 is deemed a pseudogene. The CDR3 extends over 18 amino acids.

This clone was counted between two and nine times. CDR3 sequence (DNA): TGCGCCAGCAGCCAACCTGCTCGGGGACAGGGGAATGGAAACACCATATATTTT. Translating it yields CASSQPARGQGNGNTIYF. The V call is TRBV4-1, the J call TRBJ1-3, with 10 positions matching TRBD1. Trimming took 2 bases from V and 3 from J; bases not matched to a gene: 10. In germline, CDR1 is MGHRA, CDR2 YSYEKL. The CDR3 is 18 amino acids.

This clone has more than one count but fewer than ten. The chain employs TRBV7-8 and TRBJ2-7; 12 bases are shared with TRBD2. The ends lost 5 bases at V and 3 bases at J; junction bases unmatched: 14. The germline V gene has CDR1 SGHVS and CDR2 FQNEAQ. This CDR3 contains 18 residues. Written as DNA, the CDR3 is TGTGCCAGCAGCGGAGGCCAAACAAGACTAGCGGGAGACTACGAGCAGTACTTC. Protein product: CASSGGQTRLAGDYEQYF.

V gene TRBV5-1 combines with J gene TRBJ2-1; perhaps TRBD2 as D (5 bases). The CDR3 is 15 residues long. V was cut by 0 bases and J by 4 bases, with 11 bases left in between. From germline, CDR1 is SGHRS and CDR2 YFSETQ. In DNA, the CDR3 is TGCGCCAGCAGCTTGGCCGGGGTCTCGTACAATGAGCAGTTCTTC. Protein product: CASSLAGVSYNEQFF. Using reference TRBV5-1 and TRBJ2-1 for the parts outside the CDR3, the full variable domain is KAGVTQTPRYLIKTRGQQVTLSCSPISGHRSVSWYQQTPGQGLQFLFEYFSETQRNKGNFPGRFSGRQFSNSRSEMNVSTLELGDSALYLCASSLAGVSYNEQFFGPGTRLTVL.

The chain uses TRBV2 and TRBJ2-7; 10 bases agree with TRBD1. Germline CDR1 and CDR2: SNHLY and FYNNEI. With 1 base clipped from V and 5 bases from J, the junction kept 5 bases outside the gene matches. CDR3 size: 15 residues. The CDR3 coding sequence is TGTGCCAGCAGTGAAGAGGGGACAGGGGTCCACGAGCAGTACTTC. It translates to CASSEEGTGVHEQYF.

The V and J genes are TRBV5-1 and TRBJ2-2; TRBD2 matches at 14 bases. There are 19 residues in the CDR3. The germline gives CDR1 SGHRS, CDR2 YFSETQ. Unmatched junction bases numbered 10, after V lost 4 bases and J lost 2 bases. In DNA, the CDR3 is TGCGCCAGCAGCCGTCAAATGACTAGCGGGGGGGTAAACACCGGGGAGCTGTTTTTT. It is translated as CASSRQMTSGGVNTGELFF.

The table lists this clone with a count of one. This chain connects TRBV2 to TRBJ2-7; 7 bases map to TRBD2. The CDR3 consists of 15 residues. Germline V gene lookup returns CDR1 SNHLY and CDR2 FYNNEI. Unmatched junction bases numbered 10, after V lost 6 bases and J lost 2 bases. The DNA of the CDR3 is TGTGCCAGCAGCCCGGGAGGAGGGATCGCCTACGAGCAGTACTTC. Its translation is CASSPGGGIAYEQYF.

In DNA form, the CDR3 reads TGTGCCATCTCCGGCGGGACCAAGAACACCGGGGAGCTGTTTTTT. Amino acid sequence: CAISGGTKNTGELFF. The rearrangement joins TRBV10-3 to TRBJ2-2; D might be TRBD2 (6 bases). The V end lost 8 bases, the J end lost 1 base, and 14 bases lay between the germline ends. In germline, CDR1 is ENHRY, CDR2 SYGVKD. There are 15 residues in the CDR3.

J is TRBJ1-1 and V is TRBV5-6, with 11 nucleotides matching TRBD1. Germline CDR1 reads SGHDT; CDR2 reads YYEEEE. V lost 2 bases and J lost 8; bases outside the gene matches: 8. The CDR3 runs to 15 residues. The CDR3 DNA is TGTGCCAGCAGCTTTCCTCGGGACAGGGGGACCGAAGCTTTCTTT. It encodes CASSFPRDRGTEAFF.

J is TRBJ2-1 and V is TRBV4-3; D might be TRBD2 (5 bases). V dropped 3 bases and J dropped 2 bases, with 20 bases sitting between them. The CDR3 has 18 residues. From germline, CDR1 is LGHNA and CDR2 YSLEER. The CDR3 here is CASSHASIRVAPYNEQFF. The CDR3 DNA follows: TGCGCCAGCAGCCACGCAAGTATACGGGTAGCGCCCTACAATGAGCAGTTCTTC.